This TCR beta chain was captured by sequencing in a study of resident and recirculating memory T cells in vitiligo. Only in-frame clones appear in the TCRdb table, and some are missing; sequencing was by immunoSEQ multiplex PCR. Altogether 35,000 to 45,000 clones are present, about 93% being singletons, with the ten largest covering around 5%. The trim removed 4 bases at V and 4 bases at J, leaving 5 bases unmatched. The germline gives CDR1 SGDLS, CDR2 YYNGEE. The CDR3 consists of 14 residues. This TCR was recovered from a male donor with vitiligo. Specimen: blood. The genes are TRBV9 and TRBJ2-1; TRBD1 agrees at 7 bases. The CDR3 nucleotides read TGTGCCAGCAGCCCGAGGGGGCAGTACAATGAGCAGTTCTTC. Translated: CASSPRGQYNEQFF.